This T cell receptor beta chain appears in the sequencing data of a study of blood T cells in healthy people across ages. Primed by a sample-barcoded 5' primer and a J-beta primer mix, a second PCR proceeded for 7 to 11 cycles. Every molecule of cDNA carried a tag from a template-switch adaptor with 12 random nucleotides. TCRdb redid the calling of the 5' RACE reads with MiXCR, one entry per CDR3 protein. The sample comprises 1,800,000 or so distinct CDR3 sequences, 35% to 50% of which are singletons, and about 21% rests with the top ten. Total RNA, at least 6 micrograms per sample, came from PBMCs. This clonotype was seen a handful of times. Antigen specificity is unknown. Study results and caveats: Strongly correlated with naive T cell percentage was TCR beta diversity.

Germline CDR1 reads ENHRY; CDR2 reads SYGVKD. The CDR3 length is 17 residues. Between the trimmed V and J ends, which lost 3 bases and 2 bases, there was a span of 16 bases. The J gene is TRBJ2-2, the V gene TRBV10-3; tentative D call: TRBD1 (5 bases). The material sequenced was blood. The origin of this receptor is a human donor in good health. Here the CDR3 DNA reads TGTGCCATCAGTGATTACCGCCGGACACCAAACACCGGGGAGCTGTTTTTT. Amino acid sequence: CAISDYRRTPNTGELFF.